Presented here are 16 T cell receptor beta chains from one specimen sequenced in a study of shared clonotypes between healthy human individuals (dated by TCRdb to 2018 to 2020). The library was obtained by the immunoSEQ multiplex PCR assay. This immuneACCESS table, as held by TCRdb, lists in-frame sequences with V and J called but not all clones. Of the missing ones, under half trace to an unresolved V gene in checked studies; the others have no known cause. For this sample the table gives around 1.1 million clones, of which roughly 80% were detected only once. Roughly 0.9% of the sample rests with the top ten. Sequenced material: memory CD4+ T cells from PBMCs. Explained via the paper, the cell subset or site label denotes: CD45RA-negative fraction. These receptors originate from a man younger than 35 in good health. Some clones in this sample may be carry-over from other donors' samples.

In nucleotides, the CDR3 is TGTGCCAGTGAGCTCCTCCGGGGGGGTGGCTACACCTTC. Translation: CASELLRGGGYTF. The chain uses TRBV19 and TRBJ1-2, with D possibly being TRBD1 (5 bases). The CDR3 consists of 13 residues. Germline CDR1 is LNHDA and CDR2 is SQIVND (reference sequence). Trimming pared 8 bases from V and 7 bases from J, leaving 17 bases between.

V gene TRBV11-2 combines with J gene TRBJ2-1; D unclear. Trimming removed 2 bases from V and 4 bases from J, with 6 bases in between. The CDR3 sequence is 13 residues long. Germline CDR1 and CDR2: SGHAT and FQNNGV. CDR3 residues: CASSLTRYNEQFF. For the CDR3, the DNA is TGTGCCAGCAGCTTAACCAGATACAATGAGCAGTTCTTC. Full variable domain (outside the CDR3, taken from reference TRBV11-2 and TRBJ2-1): EAGVAQSPRYKIIEKRQSVAFWCNPISGHATLYWYQQILGQGPKLLIQFQNNGVVDDSQLPKDRFSAERLKGVDSTLKIQPAKLEDSAVYLCASSLTRYNEQFFGPGTRLTVL.

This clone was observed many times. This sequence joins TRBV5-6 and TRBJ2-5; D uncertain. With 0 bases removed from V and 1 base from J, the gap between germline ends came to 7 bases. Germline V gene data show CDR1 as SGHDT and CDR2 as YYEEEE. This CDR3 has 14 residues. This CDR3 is CASSLVQTQETQYF. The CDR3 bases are TGTGCCAGCAGCTTGGTACAGACCCAAGAGACCCAGTACTTC.

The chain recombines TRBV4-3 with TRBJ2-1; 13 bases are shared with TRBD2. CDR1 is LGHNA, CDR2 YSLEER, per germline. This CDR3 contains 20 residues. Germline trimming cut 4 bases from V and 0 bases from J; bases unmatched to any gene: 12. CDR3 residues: CASSPKTSGRTKSSYNEQFF. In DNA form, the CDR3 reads TGCGCCAGCAGCCCTAAGACTAGCGGGAGGACTAAGAGCTCCTACAATGAGCAGTTCTTC.

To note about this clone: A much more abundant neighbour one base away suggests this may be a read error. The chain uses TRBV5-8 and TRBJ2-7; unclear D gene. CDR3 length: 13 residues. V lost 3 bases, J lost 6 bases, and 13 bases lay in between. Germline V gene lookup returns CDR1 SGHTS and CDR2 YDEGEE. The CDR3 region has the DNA TGTGCCAGCAGCTCGACCCGTTGGACCGAGCAGTACTTC. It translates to CASSSTRWTEQYF.

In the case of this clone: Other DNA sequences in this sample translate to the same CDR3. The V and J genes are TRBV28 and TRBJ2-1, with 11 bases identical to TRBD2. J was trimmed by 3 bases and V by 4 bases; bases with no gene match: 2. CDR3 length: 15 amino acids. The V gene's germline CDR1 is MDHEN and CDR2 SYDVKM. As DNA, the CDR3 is TGTGCCAGCAGTTCGGGACTAGCGGACTACAATGAGCAGTTCTTC. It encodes CASSSGLADYNEQFF.

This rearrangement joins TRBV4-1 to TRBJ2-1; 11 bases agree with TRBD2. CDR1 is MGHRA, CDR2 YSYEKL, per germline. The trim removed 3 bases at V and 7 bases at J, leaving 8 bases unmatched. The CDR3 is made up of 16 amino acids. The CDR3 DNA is TGCGCCAGCAGCCACGTAGCGGGAGGGCCCATAAATGAGCAGTTCTTC. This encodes CASSHVAGGPINEQFF.

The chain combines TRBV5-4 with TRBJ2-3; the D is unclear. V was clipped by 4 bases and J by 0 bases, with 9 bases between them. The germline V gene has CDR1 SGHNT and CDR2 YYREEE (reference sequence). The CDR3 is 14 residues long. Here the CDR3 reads CASSPGLSTDTQYF. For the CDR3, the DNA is TGTGCCAGCAGCCCCGGCCTTAGCACAGATACGCAGTATTTT.

The CDR3 sequence is CASAPRGGRGSYNEQFF. The CDR3 DNA follows: TGTGCCAGCGCCCCGAGAGGCGGGAGGGGCTCCTACAATGAGCAGTTCTTC. The chain employs TRBV2 and TRBJ2-1; TRBD2 matches 9 bases. V lost 8 bases to trimming and J lost 0 bases; unmatched junction nucleotides: 11. The CDR3 is 17 amino acids. The germline CDR1 and CDR2 sequences are SNHLY and FYNNEI.

CDR3 bases: TGTGCCAGCGGGGAGGGAGGGCCGTTAAACATTCAGTACTTC. Its protein is CASGEGGPLNIQYF. J is TRBJ2-4 and V is TRBV6-5, with 7 positions matching TRBD2. V gave up 8 bases and J gave up 6 bases; unmatched junction bases: 10. CDR3 length equals 14 residues. Germline loops: CDR1 MNHEY, CDR2 SVGAGI.

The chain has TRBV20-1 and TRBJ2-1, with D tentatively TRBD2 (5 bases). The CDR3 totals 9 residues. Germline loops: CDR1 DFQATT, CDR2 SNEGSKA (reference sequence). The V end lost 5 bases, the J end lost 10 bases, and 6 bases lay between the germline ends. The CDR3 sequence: CSAEREQFF. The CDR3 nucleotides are TGCAGTGCTGAGCGGGAGCAGTTCTTC.

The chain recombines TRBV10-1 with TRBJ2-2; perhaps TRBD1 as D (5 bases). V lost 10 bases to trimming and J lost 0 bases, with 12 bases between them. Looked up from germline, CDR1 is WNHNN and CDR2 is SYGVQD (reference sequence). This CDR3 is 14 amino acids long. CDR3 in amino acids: CATAKGTNTGELFF. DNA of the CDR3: TGCGCCACCGCGAAGGGGACGAACACCGGGGAGCTGTTTTTT.

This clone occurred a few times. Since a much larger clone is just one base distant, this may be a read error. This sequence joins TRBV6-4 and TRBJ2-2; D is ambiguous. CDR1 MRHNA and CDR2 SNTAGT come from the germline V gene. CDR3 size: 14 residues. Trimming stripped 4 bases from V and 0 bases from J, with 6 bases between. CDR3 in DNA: TGTGCCAGCAGTGGGACGGCGAACACCGGGGAGCTGTTTTTT. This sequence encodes CASSGTANTGELFF.

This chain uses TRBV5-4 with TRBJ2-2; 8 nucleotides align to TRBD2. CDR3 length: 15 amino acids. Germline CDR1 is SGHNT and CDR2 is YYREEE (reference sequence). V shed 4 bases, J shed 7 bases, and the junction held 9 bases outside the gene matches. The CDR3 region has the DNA TGTGCCAGCAGCAGCCGGGCGGGAGGAGGCGGGGAGCTGTTTTTT. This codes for CASSSRAGGGGELFF.

The CDR3 region is CASSQQGQIPNYGYTF. CDR3 nucleotides: TGCGCCAGCAGCCAACAAGGACAGATACCTAACTATGGCTACACCTTC. This chain connects TRBV4-1 to TRBJ1-2, with D perhaps matching TRBD1 (6 bases). Per the germline V gene, CDR1 is MGHRA and CDR2 is YSYEKL. Trimming removed 2 bases from V and 0 bases from J, with 13 bases in between. This CDR3 comprises 16 residues.

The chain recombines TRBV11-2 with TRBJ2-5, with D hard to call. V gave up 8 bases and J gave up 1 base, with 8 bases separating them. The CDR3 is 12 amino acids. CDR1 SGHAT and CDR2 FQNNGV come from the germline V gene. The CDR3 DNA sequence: TGTGCCAGCGGGGATTCCCAAGAGACCCAGTACTTC. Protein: CASGDSQETQYF.